This paragraph reports one T cell receptor beta chain. The antigen it recognizes is unknown. No base-level quality is on record; no much larger clone is a single base apart. This sample is drawn from a study of cytomegalovirus exposure and HLA in healthy donors (dated by TCRdb to about 2017). General notes on the study: According to a later analysis, the approximately 120 validation repertoires were produced on the same platform as the approximately 690 repertoires of the first cohort. To predict cytomegalovirus infection status, the study combined high-throughput TCR immunosequencing, statistical association of individual TCRs with disease status, and machine learning. The study aimed to test whether cataloging public T cell receptors could reveal signatures of past pathogen exposure. Besides the first cohort of hundreds of subjects, a separate validation cohort made up of roughly 130 different subjects was used.

Separate from the approximately 690-subject first cohort, the validation cohort of 95 to 150 subjects was the group to which the donors belonged. What the study reported, not specific to this receptor: The classifier was reported to diagnose cytomegalovirus status with high specificity and sensitivity in both the original and validation cohorts. A later analysis found that TCRs clustered in the first cohort also tended to co-occur in the 95 to 150 validation repertoires, with 90% to 95% of cluster scores above 0. All 120 or so repertoires were used to score co-occurrence in the validation cohort in a later analysis, because that analysis had no HLA typing for the cohort. While some public TCRs were present in many individuals, most TCR sequences turned up only very rarely across donors. A total of fewer than 200 TCR beta chains were listed by the study as associated with cytomegalovirus. It was suggested by the authors that the approach could potentially be generalized to other disease states and immunological phenotypes. A few of the identified cytomegalovirus-associated TCR beta chains were confirmed in vitro to be specific for cytomegalovirus antigens.

The library was produced with the immunoSEQ multiplex PCR assay. Turning to the authors' computational methods: A statistical classification framework was built for diagnosing cytomegalovirus status from the catalog of TCR beta chain sequences. In its TCRdb copy, this immuneACCESS table keeps in-frame sequences only and misses some clones. Where compared with another copy, unresolved V genes explain less than half of these, and the others have no known cause. The DNA was the basis for D and trimming; V, J and clone size are from that table. Across this sample there are some 240,000 clones, with about 90% seen only once. The ten top clones hold 0.95% to 1.5% of the sample. The CDR3 sequence holds 16 residues, the cysteine and phenylalanine included. Only the CDR3 part of the read is kept: 48 bases, read in frame from the first base. In the germline V gene (reference sequence), CDR1 corresponds to SGHNT and CDR2 to YYREEE. A distance of 14 bases separates the germline ends of V and J, which lose 4 bases and 0 bases respectively.

The sequencing input was PBMCs. The TCR originated in a young woman in good health and CMV-seropositive. Recombination linked TRBV5-4 to TRBJ2-1; no D gene can be assigned with confidence. CDR3 sequence: CASSPTVSSSYNEQFF. The sequence in DNA is TGTGCCAGCAGCCCCACCGTTTCGAGCTCCTACAATGAGCAGTTCTTC.